The TCR beta chain under discussion was sequenced for a study of T cells after yellow fever vaccination. This clonotype was counted a few times. The trim removed 0 bases at V and 1 base at J, leaving 4 bases unmatched. CDR1 and CDR2 from the germline V gene are SGHRS and YFSETQ. The CDR3 is made up of 16 amino acids. By 5'RACE template switching, TCR cDNA was produced, with a universal primer site and UMIs added in the process. TCRdb called the 5' RACE reads again in MiXCR, with one record for every CDR3 protein. The sample contains a few hundred thousand distinct CDR3 sequences, over 15% of which appear only once.

The sequence came from a man aged 18 to 29 who received the YFV17D yellow fever vaccine. Here the sequenced sample was PBMCs, taken before the yellow fever booster vaccination. The chain joins TRBV5-1 to TRBJ1-5, with 7 bases aligning to TRBD1. The CDR3 coding sequence is TGCGCCAGCAGCTTGGTGGTGACAGGGAGCAATCAGCCCCAGCATTTT. This translates into CASSLVVTGSNQPQHF.